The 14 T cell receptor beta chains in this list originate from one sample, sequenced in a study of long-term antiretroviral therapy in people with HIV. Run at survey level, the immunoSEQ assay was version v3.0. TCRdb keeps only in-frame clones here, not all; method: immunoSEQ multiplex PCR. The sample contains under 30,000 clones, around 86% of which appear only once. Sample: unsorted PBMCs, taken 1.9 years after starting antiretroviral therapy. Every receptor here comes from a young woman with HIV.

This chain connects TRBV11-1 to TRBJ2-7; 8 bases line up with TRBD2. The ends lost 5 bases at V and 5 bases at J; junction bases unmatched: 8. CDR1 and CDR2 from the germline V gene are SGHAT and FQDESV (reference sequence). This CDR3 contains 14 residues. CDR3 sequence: CASSHVSGAHEQYV. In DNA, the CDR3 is TGTGCCAGCAGCCACGTTAGCGGGGCCCACGAGCAGTACGTC.

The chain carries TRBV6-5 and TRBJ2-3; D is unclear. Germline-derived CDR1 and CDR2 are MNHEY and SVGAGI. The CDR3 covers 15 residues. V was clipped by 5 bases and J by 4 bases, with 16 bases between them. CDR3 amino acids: CASSPDTPRPDTQYF. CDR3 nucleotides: TGTGCCAGCAGTCCCGACACCCCAAGACCAGATACGCAGTATTTT.

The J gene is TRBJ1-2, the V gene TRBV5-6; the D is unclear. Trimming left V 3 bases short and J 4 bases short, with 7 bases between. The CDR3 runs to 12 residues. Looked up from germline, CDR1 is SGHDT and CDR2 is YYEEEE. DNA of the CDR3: TGTGCCAGCAGCTCGAGTATCTATGGCTACACCTTC. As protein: CASSSSIYGYTF.

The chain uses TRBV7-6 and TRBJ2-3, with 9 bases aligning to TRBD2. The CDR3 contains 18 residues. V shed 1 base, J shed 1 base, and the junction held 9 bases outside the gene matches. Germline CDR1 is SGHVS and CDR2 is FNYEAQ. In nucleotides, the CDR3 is TGTGCCAGCAGCTTAGATCCAGCGGGGGGATCCCGCACAGATACGCAGTATTTT. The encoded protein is CASSLDPAGGSRTDTQYF. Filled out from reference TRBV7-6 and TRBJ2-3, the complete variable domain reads GAGVSQSPRYKVTKRGQDVALRCDPISGHVSLYWYRQALGQGPEFLTYFNYEAQQDKSGLPNDRFSAERPEGSISTLTIQRTEQRDSAMYRCASSLDPAGGSRTDTQYFGPGTRLTVL.

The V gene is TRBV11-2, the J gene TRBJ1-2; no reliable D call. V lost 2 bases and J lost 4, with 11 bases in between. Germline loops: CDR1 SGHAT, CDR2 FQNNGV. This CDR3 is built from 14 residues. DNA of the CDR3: TGTGCCAGCAGCTTACCCTTCCCAGTCTATGGCTACACCTTC. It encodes CASSLPFPVYGYTF.

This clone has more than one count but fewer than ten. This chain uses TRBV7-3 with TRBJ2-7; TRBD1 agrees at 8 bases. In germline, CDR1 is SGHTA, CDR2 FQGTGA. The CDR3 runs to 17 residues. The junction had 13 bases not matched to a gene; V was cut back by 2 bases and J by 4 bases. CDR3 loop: CASSLFSPGQGGYEQYF. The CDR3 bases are TGTGCCAGCAGCTTATTCTCTCCCGGACAGGGTGGTTACGAGCAGTACTTC.

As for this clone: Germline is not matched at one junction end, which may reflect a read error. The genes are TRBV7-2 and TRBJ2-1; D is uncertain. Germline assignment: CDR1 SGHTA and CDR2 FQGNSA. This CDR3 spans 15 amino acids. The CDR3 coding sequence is TGTGCCAGCAGCTACGGACGAGCCTCCCACAATGAGCAGTTCTTC. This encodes CASSYGRASHNEQFF. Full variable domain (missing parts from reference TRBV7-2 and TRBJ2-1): GAGVSQSPSNKVTEKGKDVELRCDPISGHTALYWYRQSLGQGLEFLIYFQGNSAPDKSGLPSDRFSAERTGGSVSTLTIQRTQQEDSAVYLCASSYGRASHNEQFFGPGTRLTVL.

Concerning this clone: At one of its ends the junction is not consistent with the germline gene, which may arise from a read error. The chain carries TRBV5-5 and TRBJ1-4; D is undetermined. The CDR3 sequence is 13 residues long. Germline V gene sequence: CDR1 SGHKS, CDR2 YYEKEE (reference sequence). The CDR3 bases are TGTGCGAGCAACCCCGGGAGTAATGAAAAACTGTTTTTT. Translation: CASNPGSNEKLFF.

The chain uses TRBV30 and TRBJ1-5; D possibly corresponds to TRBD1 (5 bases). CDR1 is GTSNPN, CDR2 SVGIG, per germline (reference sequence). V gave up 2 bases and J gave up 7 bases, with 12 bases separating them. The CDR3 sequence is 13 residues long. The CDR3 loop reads CAWSTREWQPQHF. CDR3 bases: TGTGCCTGGAGTACCAGGGAATGGCAGCCCCAGCATTTT.

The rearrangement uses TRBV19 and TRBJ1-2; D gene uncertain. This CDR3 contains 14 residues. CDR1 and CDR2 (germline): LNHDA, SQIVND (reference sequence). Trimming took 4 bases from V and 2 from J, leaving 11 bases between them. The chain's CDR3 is CASSSTGENYGYTF. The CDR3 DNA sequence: TGTGCCAGTAGTAGCACGGGCGAAAACTATGGCTACACCTTC. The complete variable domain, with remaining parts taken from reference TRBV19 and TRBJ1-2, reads DGGITQSPKYLFRKEGQNVTLSCEQNLNHDAMYWYRQDPGQGLRLIYYSQIVNDFQKGDIAEGYSVSREKKESFPLTVTSAQKNPTAFYLCASSSTGENYGYTFGSGTRLTVV.

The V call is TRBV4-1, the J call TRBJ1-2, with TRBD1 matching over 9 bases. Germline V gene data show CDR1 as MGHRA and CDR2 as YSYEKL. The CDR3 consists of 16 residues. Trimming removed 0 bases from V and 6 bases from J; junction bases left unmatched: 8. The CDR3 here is CASSQEIFGTGNGYTF. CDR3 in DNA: TGCGCCAGCAGCCAAGAAATCTTCGGGACAGGGAATGGCTACACCTTC.

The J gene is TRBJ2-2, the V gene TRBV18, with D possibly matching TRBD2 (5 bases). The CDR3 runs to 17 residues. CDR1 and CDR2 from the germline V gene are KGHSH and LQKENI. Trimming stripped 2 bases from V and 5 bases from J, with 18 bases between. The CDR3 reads CASSPFEGTSYTGELFF. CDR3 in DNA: TGTGCCAGCTCACCATTCGAGGGTACAAGTTATACCGGGGAGCTGTTTTTT.

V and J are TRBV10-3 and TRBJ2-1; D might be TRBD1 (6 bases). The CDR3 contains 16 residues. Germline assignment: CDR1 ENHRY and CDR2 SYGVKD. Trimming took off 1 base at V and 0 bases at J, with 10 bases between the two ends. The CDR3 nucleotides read TGTGCCATCAGTGAGTTCGACAGGAGCTCCTACAATGAGCAGTTCTTC. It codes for CAISEFDRSSYNEQFF.

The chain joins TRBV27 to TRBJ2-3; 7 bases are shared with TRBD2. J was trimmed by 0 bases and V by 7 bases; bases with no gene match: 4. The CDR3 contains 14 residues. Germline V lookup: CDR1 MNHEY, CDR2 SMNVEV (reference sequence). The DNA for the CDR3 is TGTGCCAGCACGGGGAGGGGCAGCACAGATACGCAGTATTTT. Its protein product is CASTGRGSTDTQYF.